A single sample gave rise to the 23 T cell receptor beta chains below, sequenced in a study of T cells in Graves' hyperthyroidism and ophthalmopathy (dated 2019 in TCRdb). Preparation of the library involved multiplex PCR. Sequenced using an Illumina HiSeq 2000. The TCR beta CDR3 regions were amplified from RNA transcripts. For the first round of RT-PCR on the TCR CDR3, the HTBI primer set was used together with the Qiagen OneStep RT-PCR kit. The raw public reads went through TCRdb reprocessing: fastp at Q25, MiXCR clone calling, in-frame beta chains kept. Rows are unified per CDR3 protein, each entry keeping the most common DNA and genes. This sample has approximately 400,000 distinct CDR3 sequences in its table, and 13% of those were observed once. The ten largest make up under 25% of the sample. Sequencing was performed on blood. These receptors all stem from a man aged 25 to 40 with Graves' hyperthyroidism that later progressed to Graves' ophthalmopathy.

This clonotype was observed at least ten times. The V and J genes are TRBV27 and TRBJ2-7, with 10 nucleotides matching TRBD1. Germline loops: CDR1 MNHEY, CDR2 SMNVEV (reference sequence). The V segment lost 5 bases and the J segment 3 bases; nucleotides outside the gene matches: 10. This CDR3 is built from 16 residues. This CDR3 is CASSLLADRGGYEQYF. DNA of the CDR3: TGTGCCAGCAGTCTCCTAGCGGACAGGGGGGGCTACGAGCAGTACTTC.

This clonotype was counted between two and nine times. This chain connects TRBV7-2 to TRBJ2-5; D possibly corresponds to TRBD2 (6 bases). The germline V and J ends were trimmed by 4 bases and 4 bases, with 22 bases remaining between them. Germline V gene data show CDR1 as SGHTA and CDR2 as FQGNSA. The CDR3 is made up of 17 amino acids. The CDR3 DNA sequence: TGTGCCAGCAGCTCTTTGTTGGGACTGGGTACGGGAGAGACCCAGTACTTC. This sequence encodes CASSSLLGLGTGETQYF.

The sample holds many counts of this clonotype. J is TRBJ2-1 and V is TRBV11-2, with D perhaps TRBD2 (5 bases). This CDR3 region has 16 residues. Trimming cost V 5 bases and J 3 bases, with 17 bases left between them. The germline V gene has CDR1 SGHAT and CDR2 FQNNGV. The CDR3 DNA is TGTGCCAGCAGCGCCCGCATACTAGTGTTCTACAATGAGCAGTTCTTC. Translated: CASSARILVFYNEQFF.

This clonotype occurred many times. CDR3 coding DNA: TGCAGTGCGGCCGCCCGGAGGGGGTCCTACAATGAGCAGTTCTTC. Amino acids: CSAAARRGSYNEQFF. The chain is built from TRBV20-1 and TRBJ2-1; D possibly uses TRBD1 or TRBD2 (6 bases each). Germline CDR1 is DFQATT and CDR2 is SNEGSKA (reference sequence). V shed 6 bases and J shed 1 base, with 16 bases lying between them. The CDR3 runs to 15 residues.

This clonotype has ten or more counts. The chain is built from TRBV7-9 and TRBJ2-3; the match to TRBD2 covers 7 bases. Losses at the gene ends were 1 base for V and 3 bases for J; bases not matched to a gene: 7. Germline V gene data show CDR1 as SEHNR and CDR2 as FQNEAQ (reference sequence). CDR3 length: 16 residues. As DNA, the CDR3 is TGTGCCAGCAGCTTAGGGCGGGGGATCCGTACAGATACGCAGTATTTT. It is translated as CASSLGRGIRTDTQYF.

This clonotype was seen repeatedly, ten times or more. The gene calls are TRBV12-3 or TRBV12-4 and TRBJ1-5; D call uncertain. CDR3 length: 13 residues. V was shortened by 2 bases and J by 4 bases, with 6 bases between the two germline ends. DNA for the CDR3: TGTGCCAGCAGTTTAACCCGGAATCAGCCCCAGCATTTT. As protein: CASSLTRNQPQHF.

V usage is TRBV28 and J usage is TRBJ2-5; D may be TRBD1 (6 bases). The CDR3 loop spans 15 amino acids. Trimming took 2 bases from V and 5 from J, leaving 15 bases between them. Germline CDR1 MDHEN, CDR2 SYDVKM. The chain's CDR3 is CASSLQRGQGETQYF. CDR3 DNA sequence: TGTGCCAGCAGTTTACAACGGGGCCAGGGGGAGACCCAGTACTTC.

This chain links TRBV15 with TRBJ1-4; D not resolved. The CDR3 spans 14 residues. V lost 2 bases, J lost 5 bases, and 9 bases lay in between. Germline CDR1 and CDR2: LNHNV and YYDKDF (reference sequence). The CDR3 DNA reads as TGTGCCACCAGCAGACTGACATGGAATGAAAAACTGTTTTTT. Translated: CATSRLTWNEKLFF.

This clonotype was seen only a few times. J is TRBJ2-3 and V is TRBV7-6; the match to TRBD1 covers 10 bases. With 4 bases clipped from V and 6 bases from J, the junction kept 4 bases outside the gene matches. Germline V gives CDR1 SGHVS, CDR2 FNYEAQ. The CDR3 runs to 14 residues. The CDR3 region has the DNA TGTGCCAGCAGCTCCCGGGACAGGGGCGATACGCAGTATTTT. Protein: CASSSRDRGDTQYF.

V is TRBV2 and J is TRBJ2-7; the match to TRBD1 covers 8 bases. CDR1 is SNHLY and CDR2 is FYNNEI in the germline V gene. After removal of 6 bases from V and 4 bases from J, the junction contained 14 bases not matched to a gene. The CDR3 consists of 16 residues. CDR3 in amino acids: CASSGASDRGEYEQYF. CDR3 nucleotide sequence: TGTGCCAGCAGCGGGGCGAGTGACAGGGGTGAATACGAGCAGTACTTC.

This clonotype was seen more than once but under ten times. V is TRBV25-1 and J is TRBJ1-3; D is undetermined. Trimming stripped 1 base from V and 0 bases from J, with 7 bases between. CDR3 length equals 15 residues. Germline assignment: CDR1 MGHDK and CDR2 SYGVNS. The CDR3 is CASSESRISGNTIYF. The CDR3, as DNA: TGTGCCAGCAGTGAATCCCGAATCTCTGGAAACACCATATATTTT. Full variable domain (rest looked up from reference TRBV25-1 and TRBJ1-3): EADIYQTPRYLVIGTGKKITLECSQTMGHDKMYWYQQDPGMELHLIHYSYGVNSTEKGDLSSESTVSRIRTEHFPLTLESARPSHTSQYLCASSESRISGNTIYFGEGSWLTVV.

This clonotype turned up a few times. This chain joins TRBV30 and TRBJ2-7, with D perhaps TRBD1 or TRBD2 (5 bases each). Between the trimmed V and J ends, which lost 3 bases and 3 bases, there was a span of 12 bases. Germline V gives CDR1 GTSNPN, CDR2 SVGIG (reference sequence). This CDR3 contains 13 residues. The CDR3 protein is CAWRSGSGYEQYF. CDR3 bases: TGTGCCTGGAGGTCAGGGAGTGGCTACGAGCAGTACTTC. Filled out from reference TRBV30 and TRBJ2-7, the complete variable domain reads SQTIHQWPATLVQPVGSPLSLECTVEGTSNPNLYWYRQAAGRGLQLLFYSVGIGQISSEVPQNLSASRPQDRQFILSSKKLLLSDSGFYLCAWRSGSGYEQYFGPGTRLTVT.

The chain combines TRBV7-2 with TRBJ1-1; D perhaps matches TRBD1 (6 bases). Trimming stripped 2 bases from V and 4 bases from J, with 17 bases between. The CDR3 runs to 16 residues. Germline loops: CDR1 SGHTA, CDR2 FQGNSA. CDR3 protein: CASSLRDTRFGTEAFF. CDR3 nucleotides: TGTGCCAGCAGCTTAAGGGACACACGGTTTGGCACTGAAGCTTTCTTT.

In this sample, this clonotype turned up many times. The chain links TRBV6-2 or TRBV6-3 to TRBJ2-7; D is uncertain. Germline CDR1 is MNHEY and CDR2 is SVGEGT. V was pared by 0 bases and J by 6 bases, with 6 bases between. The CDR3 length is 12 residues. The CDR3 sequence is CASSYSMIEQYF. CDR3 bases: TGTGCCAGCAGTTACTCGATGATCGAGCAGTACTTC.

In its sample, this clonotype was seen a few times. This chain uses TRBV5-4 with TRBJ1-6; 7 bases match TRBD1. Germline-derived CDR1 and CDR2 are SGHNT and YYREEE (reference sequence). V was pared by 5 bases and J by 3 bases, with 8 bases of the junction left unmatched. CDR3 length: 16 amino acids. This chain's CDR3 is CASRAGTDHYNSPLHF. CDR3 DNA: TGTGCCAGCAGGGCCGGGACAGATCACTATAATTCACCCCTCCACTTT.

There are a few counts of this clonotype. This chain links TRBV5-1 with TRBJ1-2, with TRBD1 matching 9 bases. The ends lost 4 bases at V and 6 bases at J; junction bases unmatched: 4. The germline V gene has CDR1 SGHRS and CDR2 YFSETQ. This CDR3 has 13 amino acids. DNA of the CDR3: TGCGCCAGCAGCCCGTGGACAGGGGATGGCTACACCTTC. It specifies CASSPWTGDGYTF.

This clonotype has just a few counts. V and J are TRBV29-1 and TRBJ2-7; 7 bases map to TRBD1. The CDR3 has 13 amino acids. Germline V CDR1 and CDR2: SQVTM, ANQGSEA. V lost 1 base, J lost 5 bases, and 5 bases stayed unmatched. DNA for the CDR3: TGCAGCGTTGAAGCACCACAGGGGAACGAGCAGTACTTC. The encoded protein is CSVEAPQGNEQYF.

This chain links TRBV5-8 with TRBJ2-7, with TRBD1 matching over 9 bases. The CDR3 contains 14 residues. V lost 3 bases to trimming and J lost 6 bases; unmatched junction nucleotides: 7. Germline lookup yields CDR1 SGHTS and CDR2 YDEGEE. CDR3 loop: CASSSGTGFSEQYF. The CDR3 nucleotides are TGTGCCAGCAGCTCCGGGACAGGGTTTAGCGAGCAGTACTTC.

There are a few counts of this clonotype. Here the CDR3 DNA reads TGTGCCAGCAGTGGGGGAGGGCCGACCTTTCTCCCCTACGAGCAGTACTTC. Amino acid sequence: CASSGGGPTFLPYEQYF. This chain links TRBV25-1 with TRBJ2-7; 7 positions match TRBD2. Germline assignment: CDR1 MGHDK and CDR2 SYGVNS. The CDR3 covers 17 residues. After removal of 4 bases from V and 2 bases from J, the junction contained 14 bases not matched to a gene.

The chain is built from TRBV28 and TRBJ1-1; D is perhaps TRBD1 (5 bases). The CDR3 contains 12 residues. V lost 4 bases to trimming and J lost 8 bases, with 11 bases between them. The germline V gene has CDR1 MDHEN and CDR2 SYDVKM. Here the CDR3 reads CASSYGTLEAFF. In DNA, the CDR3 is TGTGCCAGCAGTTACGGGACTCTAGAAGCTTTCTTT.

The chain recombines TRBV5-1 with TRBJ1-4; D ambiguous. This CDR3 contains 14 residues. CDR1 is SGHRS and CDR2 is YFSETQ in the germline V gene. Trimming took off 0 bases at V and 2 bases at J, with 5 bases between the two ends. The CDR3 sequence: CASSLVGTNEKLFF. CDR3 bases: TGCGCCAGCAGCTTGGTCGGGACTAATGAAAAACTGTTTTTT. The full variable domain, completed using reference TRBV5-1 and TRBJ1-4, is KAGVTQTPRYLIKTRGQQVTLSCSPISGHRSVSWYQQTPGQGLQFLFEYFSETQRNKGNFPGRFSGRQFSNSRSEMNVSTLELGDSALYLCASSLVGTNEKLFFGSGTQLSVL.

This clonotype came up many times. The J gene is TRBJ1-1, the V gene TRBV27; D call uncertain. Germline V gene lookup returns CDR1 MNHEY and CDR2 SMNVEV (reference sequence). V was trimmed by 10 bases and J by 0 bases, leaving 15 bases between them. The CDR3 is 14 amino acids. CDR3 sequence: CATGSIGMNTEAFF. Here the CDR3 DNA reads TGTGCCACCGGTTCAATCGGAATGAACACTGAAGCTTTCTTT.

This clonotype has a count of ten or more. The V gene is TRBV18, the J gene TRBJ2-7, with 7 nucleotides matching TRBD1. The trim removed 3 bases at V and 0 bases at J, leaving 5 bases unmatched. Per the germline V gene, CDR1 is KGHSH and CDR2 is LQKENI. The CDR3 length is 15 residues. The CDR3 sequence: CASSPGQTFSYEQYF. CDR3 sequence (DNA): TGTGCCAGCTCACCGGGACAGACCTTCTCCTACGAGCAGTACTTC.